The 15 T cell receptor beta chains below come from one sample, sequenced in a study of patients and donors after allogeneic stem cell transplantation. One entry per CDR3 protein results from TCRdb running MiXCR on the RT-PCR reads. This repertoire shows about 400,000 distinct CDR3 sequences, approximately 16% found once; its top ten account for 7% to 7.5%. The sequenced sample was blood, either unsorted or a sorted T cell fraction (not recorded which). All receptors derive from a human donor who was either an allogeneic HSCT recipient or a stem cell or donor lymphocyte infusion donor (not recorded which). It is not recorded whose cells these are; they may come from a transplant donor.

CDR3 coding DNA: TGTGCCAGCAGCCTAAAAATGGGACAGATGGATGAGCAGTTCTTC. It encodes CASSLKMGQMDEQFF. V usage is TRBV12-3 or TRBV12-4 and J usage is TRBJ2-1; 7 nucleotides match TRBD1. V trimming: 6 bases; J trimming: 8 bases; junction bases outside the gene matches: 13. This CDR3 has 15 residues.

On this clonotype itself: One end of the junction varies from germline; a read error may be responsible. This chain joins TRBV5-1 and TRBJ2-7, with D perhaps matching TRBD1 or TRBD2 (7 bases each). The CDR3 has 16 amino acids. Germline lookup yields CDR1 SGHRS and CDR2 YFSETQ. The CDR3 sequence: CASSLGGGLISYEQYF. The CDR3 DNA reads as TGCGCCAGCAGTTTGGGAGGGGGCCTTATCTCCTACGAGCAGTACTTC. Full variable domain (outside the CDR3, taken from reference TRBV5-1 and TRBJ2-7): KAGVTQTPRYLIKTRGQQVTLSCSPISGHRSVSWYQQTPGQGLQFLFEYFSETQRNKGNFPGRFSGRQFSNSRSEMNVSTLELGDSALYLCASSLGGGLISYEQYFGPGTRLTVT.

The chain joins TRBV7-9 to TRBJ1-1, with a possible D match to TRBD1 (5 bases). The CDR3 runs to 15 residues. The germline CDR1 and CDR2 sequences are SEHNR and FQNEAQ (reference sequence). Deletions cut 10 bases from V and 1 base from J, with 19 bases between. The CDR3 is CATNIAGTGNTEAFF. As DNA, the CDR3 is TGTGCCACAAATATAGCCGGGACGGGGAACACTGAAGCTTTCTTT.

The chain joins TRBV10-2 to TRBJ2-1, with 7 bases that match TRBD1. This CDR3 has 17 residues. Germline lookup yields CDR1 WSHSY and CDR2 SAAADI. Germline trimming cut 0 bases from V and 0 bases from J; bases unmatched to any gene: 5. CDR3 amino acids: CASSESGQASSYNEQFF. In nucleotides, the CDR3 is TGCGCCAGCAGTGAGTCCGGACAGGCCAGCTCCTACAATGAGCAGTTCTTC.

Here the CDR3 reads CASSLSGSGNQPQHF. CDR3 nucleotide sequence: TGTGCCAGCAGCCTATCAGGGAGTGGCAATCAGCCCCAGCATTTT. This chain joins TRBV7-9 and TRBJ1-5; a weak D match, TRBD1 (5 bases). The CDR3 loop spans 15 amino acids. Trimming stripped 5 bases from V and 2 bases from J, with 13 bases between. Germline V gene sequence: CDR1 SEHNR, CDR2 FQNEAQ (reference sequence).

This clonotype came up many times. The CDR3 reads CSAGDTQYF. In DNA, the CDR3 is TGCAGTGCAGGGGATACGCAGTATTTT. The chain is built from TRBV20-1 and TRBJ2-3; D is unclear. CDR1 and CDR2 (germline): DFQATT, SNEGSKA (reference sequence). V dropped 6 bases and J dropped 6 bases, with 4 bases sitting between them. This CDR3 is 9 amino acids long.

The sample holds a few counts of this clonotype. The chain uses TRBV5-1 and TRBJ1-6, with TRBD1 as a possible D gene (6 bases). Germline CDR1 is SGHRS and CDR2 is YFSETQ. The V end was cut by 0 bases, the J end by 0 bases, with 13 bases between. This CDR3 spans 18 amino acids. The CDR3 loop reads CASSLAGQRSSYNSPLHF. CDR3 bases: TGCGCCAGCAGCTTGGCCGGACAGAGGAGCTCCTATAATTCACCCCTCCACTTT.

The rearrangement joins TRBV9 to TRBJ2-2; 13 bases fit TRBD2. V trimming: 4 bases; J trimming: 4 bases; junction bases outside the gene matches: 10. Germline V gives CDR1 SGDLS, CDR2 YYNGEE. The CDR3 length is 18 residues. The CDR3 bases are TGTGCCAGCAGCCCCCCCGGACTAGCGGGAGTAGGCACCGGGGAGCTGTTTTTT. Residues: CASSPPGLAGVGTGELFF.

This clonotype came up a few times. The V call is TRBV5-1, the J call TRBJ2-7; no reliable D call. CDR1 and CDR2 from the germline V gene are SGHRS and YFSETQ. This CDR3 contains 16 residues. The germline V and J ends were trimmed by 4 bases and 0 bases, with 17 bases remaining between them. The CDR3 DNA reads as TGCGCCAGCAGCCCCGCTACCGGGCTAAGCTCCTACGAGCAGTACTTC. Its translation: CASSPATGLSSYEQYF.

The genes are TRBV18 and TRBJ2-5, with a tentative D call TRBD1 (6 bases). CDR3 length equals 14 residues. With 2 bases removed from V and 3 bases from J, the gap between germline ends came to 10 bases. CDR1 and CDR2 (germline): KGHSH, LQKENI. The DNA for the CDR3 is TGTGCCAGCTCACCAGACAGGATGAAAGAGACCCAGTACTTC. Protein sequence: CASSPDRMKETQYF.

This clonotype appeared a few times. The V call is TRBV30, the J call TRBJ2-1; D is unclear. Germline V gives CDR1 GTSNPN, CDR2 SVGIG (reference sequence). The CDR3 length is 11 residues. The ends were cut back, 3 bases at V and 6 bases at J, with 6 bases in the middle. CDR3 loop: CAWRLPNEQFF. CDR3 DNA sequence: TGTGCCTGGAGACTACCCAATGAGCAGTTCTTC.

This clonotype was counted at least ten times. CDR3 loop: CASSLRTSGKDEQYF. The DNA of the CDR3 is TGTGCCAGCAGCTTACGGACTAGCGGGAAAGACGAGCAGTACTTC. The chain combines TRBV7-9 with TRBJ2-7; 12 nucleotides align to TRBD2. CDR1 is SEHNR and CDR2 is FQNEAQ in the germline V gene (reference sequence). This CDR3 is 15 amino acids long. Germline trimming cut 2 bases from V and 5 bases from J; bases unmatched to any gene: 4. The variable domain in full, with the rest retrieved from reference TRBV7-9 and TRBJ2-7, is DTGVSQNPRHKITKRGQNVTFRCDPISEHNRLYWYRQTLGQGPEFLTYFQNEAQLEKSRLLSDRFSAERPKGSFSTLEIQRTEQGDSAMYLCASSLRTSGKDEQYFGPGTRLTVT.

The table lists this clonotype with many counts. The J gene is TRBJ2-6, the V gene TRBV12-3 or TRBV12-4; no definite D call. The CDR3 covers 17 residues. V lost 6 bases and J lost 2, with 17 bases in between. CDR3 sequence: CASRPSTPPAGANVLTF. CDR3 sequence (DNA): TGTGCCAGCAGACCCAGTACTCCCCCAGCTGGGGCCAACGTCCTGACTTTC.

The rearrangement links TRBV10-3 to TRBJ2-7; 11 nucleotides line up with TRBD2. Germline V gene sequence: CDR1 ENHRY, CDR2 SYGVKD. The J segment lost 1 base and the V segment lost 4 bases, leaving 6 bases of the junction unmatched. The CDR3 is 16 residues long. The CDR3 here is CAISGTLAGVSYEQYF. As DNA, the CDR3 is TGTGCCATCAGTGGGACACTAGCGGGGGTTTCCTACGAGCAGTACTTC.

This clonotype has more than one count but fewer than ten. The V call is TRBV9, the J call TRBJ2-1; possible D gene TRBD1, 6 bases. This CDR3 spans 15 amino acids. Germline V gives CDR1 SGDLS, CDR2 YYNGEE. Trimming stripped 0 bases from V and 1 base from J, with 8 bases between. CDR3 nucleotide sequence: TGTGCCAGCAGCGTAGAACAGGGATCCTACAATGAGCAGTTCTTC. Protein product: CASSVEQGSYNEQFF. Based on the CDR3 plus reference TRBV9 and TRBJ2-1, the full variable domain is DSGVTQTPKHLITATGQRVTLRCSPRSGDLSVYWYQQSLDQGLQFLIQYYNGEERAKGNILERFSAQQFPDLHSELNLSSLELGDSALYFCASSVEQGSYNEQFFGPGTRLTVL.